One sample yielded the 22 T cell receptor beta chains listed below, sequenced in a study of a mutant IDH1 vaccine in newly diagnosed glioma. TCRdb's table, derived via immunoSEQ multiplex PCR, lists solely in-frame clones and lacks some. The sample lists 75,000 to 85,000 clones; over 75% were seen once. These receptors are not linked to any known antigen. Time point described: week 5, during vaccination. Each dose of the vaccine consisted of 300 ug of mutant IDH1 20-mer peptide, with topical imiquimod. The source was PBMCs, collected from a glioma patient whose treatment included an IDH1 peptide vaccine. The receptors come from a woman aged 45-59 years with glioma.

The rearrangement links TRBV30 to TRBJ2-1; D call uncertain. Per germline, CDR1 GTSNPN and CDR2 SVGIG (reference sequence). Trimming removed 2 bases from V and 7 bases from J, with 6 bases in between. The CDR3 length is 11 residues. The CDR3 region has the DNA TGTGCCTGGAGTATTGGGAATGAGCAGTTCTTC. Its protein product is CAWSIGNEQFF. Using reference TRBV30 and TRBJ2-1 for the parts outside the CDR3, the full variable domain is SQTIHQWPATLVQPVGSPLSLECTVEGTSNPNLYWYRQAAGRGLQLLFYSVGIGQISSEVPQNLSASRPQDRQFILSSKKLLLSDSGFYLCAWSIGNEQFFGPGTRLTVL.

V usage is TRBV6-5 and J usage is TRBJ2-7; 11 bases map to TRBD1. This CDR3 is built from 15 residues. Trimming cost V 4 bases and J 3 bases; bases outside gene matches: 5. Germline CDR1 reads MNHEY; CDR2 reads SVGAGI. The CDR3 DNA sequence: TGTGCCAGCAGTTTTTCGGGACAGGGGGACTACGAGCAGTACTTC. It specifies CASSFSGQGDYEQYF.

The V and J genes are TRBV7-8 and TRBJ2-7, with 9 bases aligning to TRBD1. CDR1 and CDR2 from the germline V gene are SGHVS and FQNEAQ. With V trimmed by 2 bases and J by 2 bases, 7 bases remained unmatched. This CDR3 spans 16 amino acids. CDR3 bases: TGTGCCAGCAGCTTAAACAGGGGGCGATTAACCTACGAGCAGTACTTC. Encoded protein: CASSLNRGRLTYEQYF.

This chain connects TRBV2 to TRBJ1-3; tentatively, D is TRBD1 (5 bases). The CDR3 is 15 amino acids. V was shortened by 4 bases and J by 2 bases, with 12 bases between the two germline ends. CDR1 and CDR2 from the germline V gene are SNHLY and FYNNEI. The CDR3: CASSVGGLAGNTIYF. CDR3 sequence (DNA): TGTGCCAGCAGTGTCGGGGGTCTCGCTGGAAACACCATATATTTT.

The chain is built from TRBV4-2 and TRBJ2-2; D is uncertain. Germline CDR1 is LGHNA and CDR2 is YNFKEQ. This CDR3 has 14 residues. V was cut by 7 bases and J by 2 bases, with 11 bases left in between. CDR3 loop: CASKREVNTGELFF. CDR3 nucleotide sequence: TGTGCCAGCAAAAGAGAGGTTAACACCGGGGAGCTGTTTTTT.

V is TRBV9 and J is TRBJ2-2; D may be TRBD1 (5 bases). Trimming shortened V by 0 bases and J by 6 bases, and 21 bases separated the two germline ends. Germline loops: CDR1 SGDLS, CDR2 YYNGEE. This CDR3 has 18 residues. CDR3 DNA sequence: TGTGCCAGCAGCGTAGGGGTGAAGGGGTCGTCTGAATCCGGGGAGCTGTTTTTT. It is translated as CASSVGVKGSSESGELFF.

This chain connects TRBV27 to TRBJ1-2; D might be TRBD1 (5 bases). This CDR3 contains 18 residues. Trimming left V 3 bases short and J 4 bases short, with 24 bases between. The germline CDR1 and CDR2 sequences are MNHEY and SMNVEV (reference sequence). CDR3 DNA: TGTGCCAGCAGTTTGTCTTTCTTAGGGGCGACCTCTGGCTATGGCTACACCTTC. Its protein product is CASSLSFLGATSGYGYTF.

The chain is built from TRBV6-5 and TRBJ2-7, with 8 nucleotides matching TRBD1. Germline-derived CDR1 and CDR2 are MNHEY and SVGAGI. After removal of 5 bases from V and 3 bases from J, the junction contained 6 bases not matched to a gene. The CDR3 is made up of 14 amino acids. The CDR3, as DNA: TGTGCCAGCAGTCCTCGGGACAGGATCTACGAGCAGTACTTC. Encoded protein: CASSPRDRIYEQYF.

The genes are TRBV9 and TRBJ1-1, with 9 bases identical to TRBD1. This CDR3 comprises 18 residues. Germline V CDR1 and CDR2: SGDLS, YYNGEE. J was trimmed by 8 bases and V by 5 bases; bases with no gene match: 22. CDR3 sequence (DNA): TGTGCCAGCAGTCCGGCCGGGACAGGGAGGACAACCGGCGCGGAAGCTTTCTTT. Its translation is CASSPAGTGRTTGAEAFF.

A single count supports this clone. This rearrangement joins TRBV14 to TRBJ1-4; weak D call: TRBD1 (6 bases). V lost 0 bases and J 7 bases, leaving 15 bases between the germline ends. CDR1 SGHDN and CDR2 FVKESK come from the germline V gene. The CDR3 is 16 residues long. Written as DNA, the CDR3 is TGTGCCAGCAGCCAAGATCGTTGGGGGCAGGGTGAAAAACTGTTTTTT. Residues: CASSQDRWGQGEKLFF.

CDR3 protein: CASSAHRAHSAYEQYF. The CDR3 DNA reads as TGTGCCAGCAGTGCCCACAGGGCCCACTCAGCCTACGAGCAGTACTTC. V is TRBV27 and J is TRBJ2-7, with TRBD1 as a possible D gene (6 bases). Germline V lookup: CDR1 MNHEY, CDR2 SMNVEV (reference sequence). This CDR3 region has 16 residues. V lost 5 bases to trimming and J lost 2 bases, with 19 bases between them.

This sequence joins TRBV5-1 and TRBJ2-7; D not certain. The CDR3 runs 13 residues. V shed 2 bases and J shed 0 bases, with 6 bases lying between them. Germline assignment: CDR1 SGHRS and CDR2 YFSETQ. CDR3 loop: CASSFDTSYEQYF. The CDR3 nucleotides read TGCGCCAGCAGCTTCGATACCTCCTACGAGCAGTACTTC.

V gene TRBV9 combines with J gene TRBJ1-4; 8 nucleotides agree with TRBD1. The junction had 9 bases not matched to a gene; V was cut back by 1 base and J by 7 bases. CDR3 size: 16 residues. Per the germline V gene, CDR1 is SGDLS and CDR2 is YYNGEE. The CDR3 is CASSVPGDRRGEKLFF. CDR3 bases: TGTGCCAGCAGCGTACCAGGGGACAGGAGAGGTGAAAAACTGTTTTTT.

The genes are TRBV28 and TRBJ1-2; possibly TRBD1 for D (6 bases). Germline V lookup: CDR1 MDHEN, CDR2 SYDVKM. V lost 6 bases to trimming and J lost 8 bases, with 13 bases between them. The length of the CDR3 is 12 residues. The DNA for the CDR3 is TGTGCCAGCAGGTCCGGACAGATCGGCTACACCTTC. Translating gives CASRSGQIGYTF.

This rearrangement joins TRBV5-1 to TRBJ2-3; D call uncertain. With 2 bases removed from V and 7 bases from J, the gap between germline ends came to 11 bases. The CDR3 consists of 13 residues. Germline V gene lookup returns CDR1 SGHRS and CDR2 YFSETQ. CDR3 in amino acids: CASSLGDFYTQYF. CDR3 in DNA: TGCGCCAGCAGCTTAGGAGACTTTTATACGCAGTATTTT.

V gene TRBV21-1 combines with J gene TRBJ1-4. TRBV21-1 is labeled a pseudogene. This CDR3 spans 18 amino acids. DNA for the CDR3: TGTGCCAGCAGCAAAGGCCCCGGGGAAGGCGGGCTTAATGAAAAACTGTTTTTT. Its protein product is CASSKGPGEGGLNEKLFF.

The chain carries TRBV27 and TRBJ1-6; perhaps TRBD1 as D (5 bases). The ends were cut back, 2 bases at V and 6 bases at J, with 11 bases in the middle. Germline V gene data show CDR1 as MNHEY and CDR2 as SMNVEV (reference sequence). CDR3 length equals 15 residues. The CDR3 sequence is CASSLSRGTNSPLHF. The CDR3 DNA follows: TGTGCCAGCAGTTTAAGTAGGGGTACTAATTCACCCCTCCACTTT.

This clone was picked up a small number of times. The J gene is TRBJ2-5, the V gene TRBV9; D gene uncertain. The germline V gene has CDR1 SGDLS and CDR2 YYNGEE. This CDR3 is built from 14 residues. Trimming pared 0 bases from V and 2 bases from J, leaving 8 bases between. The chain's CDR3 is CASSVDPDQETQYF. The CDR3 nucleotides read TGTGCCAGCAGCGTAGACCCGGATCAAGAGACCCAGTACTTC.

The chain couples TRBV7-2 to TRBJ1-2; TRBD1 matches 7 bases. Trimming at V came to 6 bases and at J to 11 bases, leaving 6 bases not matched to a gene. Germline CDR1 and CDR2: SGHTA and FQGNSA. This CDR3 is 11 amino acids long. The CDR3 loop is CASRLMTGYTF. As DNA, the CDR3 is TGTGCCAGCAGACTTATGACAGGGTACACCTTC.

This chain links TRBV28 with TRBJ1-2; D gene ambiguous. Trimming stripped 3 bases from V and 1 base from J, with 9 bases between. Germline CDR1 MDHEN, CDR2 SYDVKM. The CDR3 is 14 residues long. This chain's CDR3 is CASSFGRYNYGYTF. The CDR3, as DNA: TGTGCCAGCAGTTTCGGGAGATATAACTATGGCTACACCTTC.

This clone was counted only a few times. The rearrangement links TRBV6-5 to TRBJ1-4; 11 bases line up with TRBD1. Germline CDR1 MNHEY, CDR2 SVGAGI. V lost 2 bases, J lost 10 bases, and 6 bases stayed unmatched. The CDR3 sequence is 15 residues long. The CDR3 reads CASSYAAGQGGKLFF. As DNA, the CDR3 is TGTGCCAGCAGTTACGCGGCGGGACAGGGGGGAAAACTGTTTTTT.

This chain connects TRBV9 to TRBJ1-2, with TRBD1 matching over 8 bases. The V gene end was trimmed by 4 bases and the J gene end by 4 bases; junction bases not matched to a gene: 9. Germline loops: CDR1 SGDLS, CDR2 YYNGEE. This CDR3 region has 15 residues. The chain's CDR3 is CASSPVAGGSYGYTF. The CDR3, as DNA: TGTGCCAGCAGCCCAGTGGCAGGGGGCTCCTATGGCTACACCTTC.